Below are 24 T cell receptor beta chains sequenced from a single sample in a study of metastatic and nonmetastatic thyroid tumors. The entire patient cohort was treatment-naive prior to thyroid surgery. MiXCR reprocessed the PCR reads for TCRdb. This repertoire shows about 33,000 clones, around 15% found once; its top ten account for 4% to 5%. The specimen sequenced was blood. These receptors were collected from a female donor with papillary thyroid cancer or a benign thyroid nodule (not recorded which). Some clones in this sample may be carry-over from other donors' samples.

Regarding this clone: With a much larger clone just one base away, this may be a read error. J is TRBJ2-5 and V is TRBV7-6; TRBD1 matches at 7 bases. V shed 1 base and J 7 bases; nucleotides not matched to a gene: 6. CDR1 is SGHVS, CDR2 FNYEAQ, per germline. The CDR3 extends over 14 amino acids. CDR3 DNA: TGTGCCAGCAGCTTAGGGGAAGGGGGCTTGACCCAGTACTTC. Residues: CASSLGEGGLTQYF.

Regarding this clone: Germline and junction disagree at one end, which may indicate a read error. This sample includes further DNA sequences coding for the same CDR3. This chain links TRBV27 with TRBJ2-2; TRBD1 agrees at 8 bases. The length of the CDR3 is 17 residues. Germline CDR1 MNHEY, CDR2 SMNVEV (reference sequence). CDR3 region: CASSLYGTGEHTGELFF. In DNA form, the CDR3 reads TGTGCCAGTAGTTTATATGGGACAGGTGAGCACACCGGGGAGCTGTTTTTT.

This clone was counted many times. This may come from a read error, since a much larger clone is one base off. The same CDR3 also results from other DNA sequences found in this sample. The rearrangement uses TRBV5-1 and TRBJ2-7; D possibly matches TRBD1 or TRBD2 (5 bases each). The CDR3 has 14 residues. V dropped 4 bases and J dropped 5 bases, with 16 bases sitting between them. Germline V gives CDR1 SGHRS, CDR2 YFSETQ. CDR3 nucleotides: TGCGCCAGCAGCCTCGGGACGGGGAGTAACGAGCAGTACTTC. It encodes CASSLGTGSNEQYF.

This clone was recorded at least ten times. The chain is built from TRBV6-1 and TRBJ2-2; D is possibly TRBD2 (5 bases). V lost 1 base and J lost 6, with 12 bases in between. Germline values: CDR1 MNHNS, CDR2 SASEGT. The CDR3 consists of 15 residues. CDR3 in DNA: TGTGCCAGCAGTGAAGATGGAGGTTCGGCCGGGGAGCTGTTTTTT. Protein product: CASSEDGGSAGELFF.

In this sample, this clone turned up many times. The junction departs from the called germline gene at one end, perhaps through a read error. The chain carries TRBV7-7 and TRBJ2-3; D unresolved. From germline, CDR1 is SSHAT and CDR2 FNYEAQ (reference sequence). This CDR3 is built from 13 residues. CDR3 region: CASSLDSTDTQYF. In DNA, the CDR3 is TGTGCTAGCAGCTTAGACAGCACAGATACGCAGTATTTT.

This clone has just a few counts. This chain connects TRBV2 to TRBJ2-3; D is unclear. The germline CDR1 and CDR2 sequences are SNHLY and FYNNEI. This CDR3 comprises 11 residues. Deletions cut 7 bases from V and 10 bases from J, with 12 bases between. CDR3 nucleotide sequence: TGTGCCAGCAATCCCCAGTTTGCGCAGTATTTT. The encoded protein is CASNPQFAQYF.

This clone was seen at least ten times. V and J are TRBV5-1 and TRBJ1-3; D ambiguous. The CDR3 runs 14 residues. V was clipped by 0 bases and J by 0 bases, with 4 bases between them. Germline assignment: CDR1 SGHRS and CDR2 YFSETQ. The CDR3, as DNA: TGCGCCAGCAGCTTGGGGAACTCTGGAAACACCATATATTTT. Translation gives CASSLGNSGNTIYF.

This clone was seen repeatedly, ten times or more. This chain joins TRBV19 and TRBJ2-7, with 7 positions matching TRBD1. The ends lost 6 bases at V and 0 bases at J; junction bases unmatched: 8. The CDR3 length is 15 residues. CDR1 is LNHDA and CDR2 is SQIVND in the germline V gene (reference sequence). DNA for the CDR3: TGTGCCAGTAGCGCTCAGGGGGTTCTCTCCTACGAGCAGTACTTC. Residues: CASSAQGVLSYEQYF.

A remark on this clone: Given a much more abundant clone one base away, this may be a read error. The V gene is TRBV24-1, the J gene TRBJ2-5; D uncertain. In germline, CDR1 is KGHDR, CDR2 SFDVKD. There are 16 residues in the CDR3. V lost 3 bases and J lost 3, with 16 bases in between. The CDR3 sequence is CATSDPRPVVEETQYF. The CDR3, as DNA: TGTGCCACCAGTGATCCGCGACCCGTGGTGGAAGAGACCCAGTACTTC.

This clone was picked up many times. The chain recombines TRBV12-3 or TRBV12-4 with TRBJ2-7; TRBD1 aligns across 8 bases. CDR3 size: 11 residues. The V and J ends lost 6 bases and 7 bases, in that order; junction bases with no gene match: 2. The CDR3 region is CASSYRGEQYF. CDR3 DNA sequence: TGTGCCAGCAGCTACAGGGGGGAGCAGTACTTC.

At least ten counts were recorded for this clone. The chain uses TRBV11-1 and TRBJ1-4, with a tentative D call TRBD1 (5 bases). V shed 4 bases and J shed 8 bases, with 11 bases lying between them. This CDR3 region has 13 residues. The germline CDR1 and CDR2 sequences are SGHAT and FQDESV (reference sequence). The CDR3 spells CASSSTGGEKLFF. The CDR3 region has the DNA TGTGCCAGCAGCTCCACAGGAGGGGAAAAACTGTTTTTT.

This clone has a count of ten or more. The genes are TRBV4-1 and TRBJ2-2; weak D call: TRBD2 (6 bases). This CDR3 has 19 residues. CDR1 is MGHRA, CDR2 YSYEKL, per germline. The V gene lost 2 bases and the J gene lost 0 bases, with 19 bases spanning the gap. The chain's CDR3 is CASSQSPTGTSSNTGELFF. The CDR3, as DNA: TGCGCCAGCAGCCAATCCCCGACGGGGACTTCATCGAACACCGGGGAGCTGTTTTTT.

This clone showed up many times. A read error may explain this, as a much larger clone is one base away. This sequence joins TRBV28 and TRBJ2-2; 11 nucleotides match TRBD1. Per germline, CDR1 MDHEN and CDR2 SYDVKM. The CDR3 consists of 16 residues. The CDR3 protein is CASRSTGQGVTRELFF. The CDR3 region has the DNA TGTGCCAGCAGATCTACGGGACAGGGGGTCACCAGGGAGCTGTTTTTT. The full variable domain, in which reference TRBV28 and TRBJ2-2 provide the parts outside the CDR3, is DVKVTQSSRYLVKRTGEKVFLECVQDMDHENMFWYRQDPGLGLRLIYFSYDVKMKEKGDIPEGYSVSREKKERFSLILESASTNQTSMYLCASRSTGQGVTRELFFGEGSRLTVL.

This clone was recorded at least ten times. This chain connects TRBV29-1 to TRBJ2-7, with 11 bases fitting TRBD1. The CDR3 extends over 12 amino acids. CDR1 is SQVTM, CDR2 ANQGSEA, per germline. The V gene end was trimmed by 6 bases and the J gene end by 4 bases; junction bases not matched to a gene: 2. The CDR3 coding sequence is TGCAGCGTAGGACAGGGGGCTTACGAGCAGTACTTC. It encodes CSVGQGAYEQYF.

This clone has only a few counts. A read error may explain this, as a much larger clone is one base away. The chain combines TRBV15 with TRBJ2-2; no reliable D call. V lost 5 bases and J lost 6, with 16 bases in between. Germline V gives CDR1 LNHNV, CDR2 YYDKDF (reference sequence). The CDR3 sequence is 15 residues long. In DNA form, the CDR3 reads TGTGCCACCAGCCGCCGGGCCTCCGGGTCCGGGGAGCTGTTTTTT. As protein: CATSRRASGSGELFF.

On this clone itself: A much larger clonotype is one base distant, so this may be a read error. V is TRBV11-2 and J is TRBJ2-1; D remains ambiguous. Germline lookup yields CDR1 SGHAT and CDR2 FQNNGV. The CDR3 is made up of 14 amino acids. V lost 11 bases, J lost 4 bases, and 18 bases lay in between. The CDR3 DNA sequence: TGTGCCTTCAGCAAGACGGTACATTACAATGAGCAGTTCTTC. The encoded protein is CAFSKTVHYNEQFF.

In this sample, this clone turned up many times. The chain has TRBV20-1 and TRBJ1-2; D ambiguous. CDR1 and CDR2 (germline): DFQATT, SNEGSKA (reference sequence). This CDR3 is built from 12 residues. The V and J ends lost 0 bases and 4 bases respectively, with 6 bases between them. The CDR3 DNA sequence: TGCAGTGCTAGAGACACCTCCTATGGCTACACCTTC. Translating it yields CSARDTSYGYTF.

CDR3 amino acids: CASMPLAEGGDTQYF. The CDR3 DNA reads as TGTGCCAGCATGCCACTAGCTGAGGGGGGGGATACGCAGTATTTT. This rearrangement joins TRBV6-8 to TRBJ2-3; possibly TRBD2 for D (7 bases). Germline CDR1 and CDR2: MNHGY and SAAAGT. This CDR3 has 15 amino acids. The V end was cut by 7 bases, the J end by 6 bases, with 20 bases between.

By its share, this clone is medium-sized (0.01 to 0.1%). The chain recombines TRBV6-1 with TRBJ2-1; D possibly corresponds to TRBD2 (7 bases). The CDR3 contains 15 residues. Germline-derived CDR1 and CDR2 are MNHNS and SASEGT. Trimming left V 9 bases short and J 1 base short, with 16 bases between. CDR3 sequence reads: CASSRGGASYNEQFF. CDR3 sequence (DNA): TGTGCCAGTTCCCGAGGGGGGGCGTCCTACAATGAGCAGTTCTTC.

This clone has ten or more counts. V and J are TRBV5-1 and TRBJ2-2; D remains unclear. Per germline, CDR1 SGHRS and CDR2 YFSETQ. The CDR3 sequence is 12 residues long. Between the trimmed V and J ends, which lost 1 base and 6 bases, there was a span of 4 bases. As DNA, the CDR3 is TGCGCCAGCAGCTTGCCTCCCGGGGAGCTGTTTTTT. This gives the protein CASSLPPGELFF.

In its sample, this clone was seen many times. The chain has TRBV5-1 and TRBJ1-4; D is uncertain. The CDR3 is made up of 13 amino acids. The ends were cut back, 1 base at V and 0 bases at J, with 1 base in the middle. Germline loops: CDR1 SGHRS, CDR2 YFSETQ. The CDR3 loop is CASSLSTNEKLFF. Here the CDR3 DNA reads TGCGCCAGCAGCTTGTCAACTAATGAAAAACTGTTTTTT. Drawing the rest from reference TRBV5-1 and TRBJ1-4, the complete variable domain is KAGVTQTPRYLIKTRGQQVTLSCSPISGHRSVSWYQQTPGQGLQFLFEYFSETQRNKGNFPGRFSGRQFSNSRSEMNVSTLELGDSALYLCASSLSTNEKLFFGSGTQLSVL.

This clone was picked up many times. The chain uses TRBV11-2 and TRBJ2-5; 8 bases map to TRBD2. Unmatched junction bases numbered 4, after V lost 5 bases and J lost 2 bases. Germline V gene lookup returns CDR1 SGHAT and CDR2 FQNNGV. The CDR3 spans 14 residues. The CDR3 sequence is CASSPGGRQETQYF. CDR3 DNA: TGTGCCAGCAGCCCGGGGGGGCGGCAAGAGACCCAGTACTTC.

This rearrangement joins TRBV12-3 or TRBV12-4 to TRBJ2-2; possibly TRBD1 for D (6 bases). This CDR3 has 14 residues. V was pared by 10 bases and J by 2 bases, with 14 bases between. The CDR3 here is CAIRRDTNTGELFF. The CDR3 DNA follows: TGTGCCATCCGCCGGGACACCAACACCGGGGAGCTGTTTTTT.

In this sample, this clone turned up many times. The CDR3 region is CASSQGSNYGYTF. CDR3 coding DNA: TGTGCCAGCAGTCAGGGTTCTAACTATGGCTACACCTTC. The chain has TRBV6-1 and TRBJ1-2; D is perhaps TRBD1 (5 bases). Germline lookup yields CDR1 MNHNS and CDR2 SASEGT. The germline V and J ends were trimmed by 5 bases and 0 bases, with 7 bases remaining between them. The CDR3 is 13 residues long.